This T cell receptor (beta chain) emerged from a study of cytomegalovirus exposure and HLA in healthy donors. Healthy individuals who donated bone marrow served as the donors. At sampling all donors were nominally healthy, likely with unrecorded immune exposures. The PCR was carried out with 60 Vbeta primers and 13 Jbeta primers. Assay: immunoSEQ multiplex PCR; the TCRdb copy retains only in-frame clones and omits some. The sample table sets out approximately 150,000 clones. Sequenced: PBMCs. The receptor was isolated from a male donor in good health and CMV-seronegative.

The CDR3 DNA is TGTGCCAGCAGCTACACACGCACCGGGGAGCTGTTTTTT. This encodes CASSYTRTGELFF. The chain employs TRBV11-1 and TRBJ2-2; D gene unclear. Germline V gene data show CDR1 as SGHAT and CDR2 as FQDESV (reference sequence). V was shortened by 4 bases and J by 4 bases, with 7 bases between the two germline ends. This CDR3 has 13 amino acids.